These 31 T cell receptor beta chains were sequenced from one sample in a study of T cells in Graves' hyperthyroidism and ophthalmopathy. Researchers amplified the TCR beta CDR3 regions from RNA transcripts. HTBI primers were used for first-round RT-PCR of the TCR CDR3. One entry per CDR3 protein results from TCRdb running MiXCR on the multiplex PCR reads. The sample includes 600,000 to 650,000 distinct CDR3 sequences, around 15% of them seen just once. What was sequenced was blood. The receptors derive from a woman between 25 and 40 years old with Graves' hyperthyroidism.

The V gene is TRBV11-1, the J gene TRBJ1-2; D remains unclear. The CDR3 is made up of 11 amino acids. CDR1 is SGHAT and CDR2 is FQDESV in the germline V gene (reference sequence). The V end was cut by 2 bases, the J end by 9 bases, with 7 bases between. The CDR3 DNA follows: TGTGCCAGCAGCTTATTCAGTCGCTACACCTTC. Its translation is CASSLFSRYTF.

This clonotype came up many times. V and J are TRBV11-2 and TRBJ2-2; 8 nucleotides match TRBD2. This CDR3 comprises 14 residues. The V gene's germline CDR1 is SGHAT and CDR2 FQNNGV. V lost 5 bases to trimming and J lost 8 bases; unmatched junction nucleotides: 7. The DNA of the CDR3 is TGTGCCAGCAGCAATGGAGCGGGAGTAGGGGAGCTGTTTTTT. It codes for CASSNGAGVGELFF. The full variable domain, completed using reference TRBV11-2 and TRBJ2-2, is EAGVAQSPRYKIIEKRQSVAFWCNPISGHATLYWYQQILGQGPKLLIQFQNNGVVDDSQLPKDRFSAERLKGVDSTLKIQPAKLEDSAVYLCASSNGAGVGELFFGEGSRLTVL.

This clonotype was seen repeatedly, ten times or more. In DNA form, the CDR3 reads TGTGCCAGCAGCTTAGAGGCAGGGTTCATGAATTCACCCCTCCACTTT. Its translation: CASSLEAGFMNSPLHF. This rearrangement joins TRBV7-2 to TRBJ1-6; D possibly corresponds to TRBD1 (5 bases). The CDR3 spans 16 residues. The germline V and J ends were trimmed by 1 base and 7 bases, with 14 bases remaining between them. CDR1 and CDR2 from the germline V gene are SGHTA and FQGNSA.

The V call is TRBV5-1, the J call TRBJ2-7; unclear D gene. Deletions cut 4 bases from V and 6 bases from J, with 23 bases between. The CDR3 loop spans 16 amino acids. Germline V CDR1 and CDR2: SGHRS, YFSETQ. CDR3 DNA: TGCGCCAGCAGCCAAGATCTGGCGACCGCTGCCGCCGAGCAGTACTTC. It codes for CASSQDLATAAAEQYF.

CDR3 sequence (DNA): TGTGCCAGTAGTTGGTTTGGCAGCAAGGAAGCTTTCTTT. This codes for CASSWFGSKEAFF. The chain recombines TRBV19 with TRBJ1-1; no firm D call. Germline CDR1 is LNHDA and CDR2 is SQIVND (reference sequence). Trimming took off 5 bases at V and 8 bases at J, with 15 bases between the two ends. CDR3 length: 13 amino acids.

As to this clonotype: This may be a read error, as it is one base from a much larger clone. The chain carries TRBV27 and TRBJ2-3, with D hard to call. This CDR3 spans 16 amino acids. Deletions cut 4 bases from V and 5 bases from J, with 19 bases between. Germline lookup yields CDR1 MNHEY and CDR2 SMNVEV (reference sequence). CDR3 amino acids: CASSYIGRLDLDTQYF. The CDR3 DNA is TGTGCCAGCAGTTACATAGGACGGTTAGATTTAGATACGCAGTATTTT.

There are many counts of this clonotype. J is TRBJ2-1 and V is TRBV28, with TRBD2 identical over 11 bases. Germline assignment: CDR1 MDHEN and CDR2 SYDVKM. The V and J ends lost 5 bases and 9 bases, in that order; junction bases with no gene match: 9. CDR3 length: 15 amino acids. In DNA, the CDR3 is TGTGCCAGCAGTCCGGAGGGACTAGCGGTTCTTGAGCAGTTCTTC. The encoded protein is CASSPEGLAVLEQFF.

A note on this clonotype: This may come from a read error, since a much larger clone is one base off. V usage is TRBV27 and J usage is TRBJ2-3, with 8 bases matching TRBD2. Germline V gene sequence: CDR1 MNHEY, CDR2 SMNVEV (reference sequence). This CDR3 region has 17 residues. Trimming cost V 7 bases and J 5 bases; bases outside gene matches: 17. The chain's CDR3 is CASTRLGLTGGGDTQYF. The CDR3 DNA reads as TGTGCCAGCACTAGATTGGGACTAACGGGAGGGGGAGATACGCAGTATTTT.

This clonotype has ten or more counts. The V gene is TRBV28, the J gene TRBJ1-1, with TRBD1 as a possible D gene (5 bases). Germline values: CDR1 MDHEN, CDR2 SYDVKM. This CDR3 is 14 amino acids long. V was shortened by 3 bases and J by 2 bases, with 10 bases between the two germline ends. CDR3 sequence reads: CASSFLGANTEAFF. The CDR3 DNA follows: TGTGCCAGCAGTTTCCTCGGGGCAAACACTGAAGCTTTCTTT.

The V call is TRBV6-1, the J call TRBJ1-5, with D possibly matching TRBD1 (5 bases). The CDR3 covers 15 residues. The V and J ends lost 6 bases and 0 bases respectively, with 12 bases between them. Germline V gene lookup returns CDR1 MNHNS and CDR2 SASEGT. CDR3 DNA sequence: TGTGCCAGCAGCCGGACACCCGATAGCAATCAGCCCCAGCATTTT. Protein: CASSRTPDSNQPQHF.

This clonotype was recorded at least ten times. The rearrangement joins TRBV5-1 to TRBJ1-4; possibly TRBD1 for D (6 bases). Deletions cut 2 bases from V and 6 bases from J, with 14 bases between. In germline, CDR1 is SGHRS, CDR2 YFSETQ. There are 15 residues in the CDR3. The CDR3 spells CASSFSGAGYEKLFF. CDR3 in DNA: TGCGCCAGCAGCTTTTCAGGGGCGGGGTATGAAAAACTGTTTTTT.

The sample holds a few counts of this clonotype. The V gene is TRBV7-3, the J gene TRBJ2-2; unclear D gene. Trimming took 0 bases from V and 5 from J, leaving 7 bases between them. The CDR3 is 14 amino acids. CDR1 is SGHTA and CDR2 is FQGTGA in the germline V gene. The CDR3 sequence is CASSLTRDTGELFF. The CDR3 DNA follows: TGTGCCAGCAGCTTAACCCGAGATACCGGGGAGCTGTTTTTT.

The CDR3 DNA sequence: TGTGCCAGCAGCGTAGGACTTAACTATGGCTACACCTTC. Encoded protein: CASSVGLNYGYTF. J is TRBJ1-2 and V is TRBV9; no firm D call. Looked up from germline, CDR1 is SGDLS and CDR2 is YYNGEE. Trimming shortened V by 0 bases and J by 1 base, and 4 bases separated the two germline ends. The CDR3 is 13 amino acids.

This clonotype was detected ten times or more. One junction end does not reproduce the germline sequence, and a read error may be involved. The rearrangement uses TRBV6-1 and TRBJ2-7, with D unresolved. Germline CDR1 reads MNHNS; CDR2 reads SASEGT. The CDR3 loop spans 12 amino acids. CDR3: CASTETRYEQYF. The CDR3 nucleotides read TGTGCCAGCACTGAAACGCGCTACGAGCAGTACTTC.

This clonotype was seen many times. This chain uses TRBV20-1 with TRBJ2-3, with D possibly being TRBD1 (6 bases). CDR3 length: 14 amino acids. Germline V CDR1 and CDR2: DFQATT, SNEGSKA (reference sequence). V was cut by 6 bases and J by 1 base, with 14 bases left in between. Written as DNA, the CDR3 is TGCAGTGCCCCGGGTGAGGGGGGCACAGATACGCAGTATTTT. This encodes CSAPGEGGTDTQYF.

This clonotype was seen at least ten times. CDR3 region: CASKEGHIAGELFF. The CDR3 region has the DNA TGTGCCAGCAAAGAGGGTCACATCGCCGGGGAGCTGTTTTTT. The chain is built from TRBV2 and TRBJ2-2, with D perhaps TRBD2 (5 bases). CDR1 and CDR2 from the germline V gene are SNHLY and FYNNEI. CDR3 length equals 14 residues. V was cut by 7 bases and J by 6 bases, with 15 bases left in between.

This clonotype was observed many times. This sequence joins TRBV28 and TRBJ1-2; 7 nucleotides align to TRBD1. With V trimmed by 3 bases and J by 8 bases, 6 bases remained unmatched. Per germline, CDR1 MDHEN and CDR2 SYDVKM. The CDR3 has 13 residues. The CDR3 DNA reads as TGTGCCAGCAGTTTCTACAGGGGAGGCGGCTACACCTTC. Its protein is CASSFYRGGGYTF.

This clonotype was detected ten times or more. The chain employs TRBV28 and TRBJ2-1, with 7 bases identical to TRBD2. This CDR3 contains 15 residues. J gave up 5 bases and V 3 bases, and 7 bases lay outside the gene matches. The germline CDR1 and CDR2 sequences are MDHEN and SYDVKM. The CDR3 nucleotides are TGTGCCAGCAGTTTGTCACTAGCGCGTAACAATGAGCAGTTCTTC. Translation: CASSLSLARNNEQFF.

This clonotype has a handful of counts. V gene TRBV4-3 combines with J gene TRBJ2-3; 11 bases map to TRBD2. With V trimmed by 1 base and J by 3 bases, 3 bases remained unmatched. CDR3 length equals 16 residues. The germline V gene has CDR1 LGHNA and CDR2 YSLEER. The CDR3 is CASSQALAGGTDTQYF. The CDR3 nucleotides read TGCGCCAGCAGCCAAGCCCTAGCGGGAGGAACAGATACGCAGTATTTT.

V is TRBV12-5 and J is TRBJ2-7; unclear D gene. This CDR3 comprises 11 residues. Germline values: CDR1 LGHNT, CDR2 FRNRAP. The V end was cut by 0 bases, the J end by 6 bases, with 3 bases between. The chain's CDR3 is CASGLVSEQYF. CDR3 DNA: TGTGCTAGTGGTTTGGTAAGCGAGCAGTACTTC.

With regard to this clonotype: At one end the junction does not follow the germline gene, possibly because of a read error. The chain joins TRBV12-3 or TRBV12-4 to TRBJ2-2, with 15 bases fitting TRBD2. The CDR3 length is 16 residues. CDR3 amino acids: CASSLGLAGGPGELFF. As DNA, the CDR3 is TGTGCCAGCAGCCTTGGACTAGCGGGAGGGCCCGGGGAGCTATTTTTT.

J is TRBJ1-1 and V is TRBV7-6; D not resolved. The CDR3 runs to 12 residues. V dropped 4 bases and J dropped 5 bases, with 8 bases sitting between them. The germline CDR1 and CDR2 sequences are SGHVS and FNYEAQ. In DNA, the CDR3 is TGTGCCAGCAGCTCTTGGCTTACTGAAGCTTTCTTT. Amino acids: CASSSWLTEAFF.

The genes are TRBV12-3 or TRBV12-4 and TRBJ2-4, with a tentative D call TRBD2 (5 bases). V dropped 3 bases and J dropped 3 bases, with 12 bases sitting between them. CDR3 size: 15 residues. CDR3 bases: TGTGCCAGCAGTTTGCCGGGATTCGGCAAAAACATTCAGTACTTC. Its translation is CASSLPGFGKNIQYF.

Ten or more counts support this clonotype. The chain is built from TRBV28 and TRBJ2-7; TRBD1 aligns across 12 bases. CDR3 size: 15 residues. Losses at the gene ends were 4 bases for V and 6 bases for J; bases not matched to a gene: 7. Germline CDR1 reads MDHEN; CDR2 reads SYDVKM. CDR3 nucleotide sequence: TGTGCCAGCAGTTCTCCGGGACAGGGGGCGCGCGAGCAGTACTTC. It yields the protein CASSSPGQGAREQYF.

This clonotype was counted only a few times. This chain uses TRBV7-9 with TRBJ2-1; possible D gene TRBD1, 5 bases. With 2 bases removed from V and 4 bases from J, the gap between germline ends came to 9 bases. The CDR3 runs 14 residues. Germline CDR1 is SEHNR and CDR2 is FQNEAQ (reference sequence). The chain's CDR3 is CASSLKAGYNEQFF. The CDR3 bases are TGTGCCAGCAGCTTAAAGGCAGGGTACAATGAGCAGTTCTTC.

The V gene is TRBV7-2, the J gene TRBJ2-4; TRBD1 might be the D (5 bases). Trimming stripped 6 bases from V and 6 bases from J, with 18 bases between. The CDR3 spans 15 residues. Germline lookup yields CDR1 SGHTA and CDR2 FQGNSA. The CDR3 is CASRLKGIGGNIQYF. The CDR3 DNA reads TGTGCCAGCAGGCTTAAGGGGATAGGTGGAAACATTCAGTACTTC.

This clonotype was seen only a few times. The chain is built from TRBV13 and TRBJ1-1; 9 positions agree with TRBD1. Looked up from germline, CDR1 is PRHDT and CDR2 is FYEKMQ (reference sequence). The V and J ends lost 4 bases and 1 base, in that order; junction bases with no gene match: 4. The CDR3 consists of 15 residues. CDR3 nucleotides: TGTGCCAGCAGCTGGGGGACAGGGCGGAACACTGAAGCTTTCTTT. Amino acid sequence: CASSWGTGRNTEAFF.

This clonotype was counted at least ten times. As DNA, the CDR3 is TGCAGTGCTTGGACTAGCGGGGGATACTACAATGAGCAGTTCTTC. It translates to CSAWTSGGYYNEQFF. The chain combines TRBV20-1 with TRBJ2-1, with 13 bases that match TRBD2. V lost 5 bases, J lost 3 bases, and 4 bases stayed unmatched. CDR3 length equals 15 residues. The V gene's germline CDR1 is DFQATT and CDR2 SNEGSKA (reference sequence).

The chain couples TRBV5-1 to TRBJ2-1; the match to TRBD2 covers 10 bases. Germline trimming cut 0 bases from V and 9 bases from J; bases unmatched to any gene: 9. In germline, CDR1 is SGHRS, CDR2 YFSETQ. This CDR3 has 16 amino acids. Here the CDR3 reads CASSLAPSGSRGEQFF. The CDR3, as DNA: TGCGCCAGCAGCTTGGCCCCTAGCGGGAGCAGGGGTGAGCAGTTCTTC. The variable domain in full, with the rest retrieved from reference TRBV5-1 and TRBJ2-1, is KAGVTQTPRYLIKTRGQQVTLSCSPISGHRSVSWYQQTPGQGLQFLFEYFSETQRNKGNFPGRFSGRQFSNSRSEMNVSTLELGDSALYLCASSLAPSGSRGEQFFGPGTRLTVL.

The chain is built from TRBV5-8 and TRBJ2-3; perhaps TRBD2 as D (5 bases). Germline CDR1 reads SGHTS; CDR2 reads YDEGEE. Trimming pared 2 bases from V and 4 bases from J, leaving 14 bases between. The CDR3 consists of 15 residues. CDR3 coding DNA: TGTGCCAGCAGCTTCCGGGGTGAGGGTTCAGATACGCAGTATTTT. Its translation: CASSFRGEGSDTQYF. Combining the CDR3 with reference TRBV5-8 and TRBJ2-3 gives the whole variable domain EAGVTQSPTHLIKTRGQQATLRCSPISGHTSVYWYQQALGLGLQFLLWYDEGEERNRGNFPPRFSGRQFPNYSSELNVNALELEDSALYLCASSFRGEGSDTQYFGPGTRLTVL.

This clonotype was found many times. The rearrangement uses TRBV30 and TRBJ1-1, with TRBD1 identical over 10 bases. The CDR3 is made up of 16 amino acids. V lost 3 bases to trimming and J lost 0 bases; unmatched junction nucleotides: 7. In germline, CDR1 is GTSNPN, CDR2 SVGIG (reference sequence). CDR3 DNA sequence: TGTGCCTGGAGCCGACAGGGGGCCGGGATGAACACTGAAGCTTTCTTT. This sequence encodes CAWSRQGAGMNTEAFF.